Reported below is one T cell receptor beta chain. Method: immunoSEQ multiplex PCR; TCRdb's copy keeps in-frame clones and lacks some. The table records over 250,000 clones, 70% to 90% of them present only once. This record belongs to a study of blood T cell repertoires in COVID-19. Study-level background: Collection of acute and convalescent COVID-19 samples took place in the United States, Italy and Spain.

The specimen sequenced was peripheral blood. This receptor was identified in a woman aged 55-70 years with acute or convalescent COVID-19.

The CDR3 reads CASSPRDTDTQYF. Written as DNA, the CDR3 is TGCGCCAGCAGCCCCAGGGATACAGATACGCAGTATTTT. This sequence joins TRBV4-1 and TRBJ2-3; possibly TRBD1 for D (5 bases). From germline, CDR1 is MGHRA and CDR2 YSYEKL. The CDR3 consists of 13 residues. Trimming removed 4 bases at V and 3 bases at J, with 8 bases between.